These T cell receptor beta chains were read from a single sample in a study of beta chain features in type 1 diabetes. Generated by immunoSEQ multiplex PCR, the TCRdb table keeps only in-frame clones and is missing some. The table shows fewer than 400,000 clones, with 9.3% occurring only once. The sequenced sample consisted of central memory CD4+ T cells from blood. All receptors derive from a man in his thirties or forties with type 1 diabetes. CDR3s include the opening cysteine and the closing phenylalanine or tryptophan. A D gene is named only where the DNA matches it firmly. Not all rows give a size; the values are once, few, many and, for expanded clones, a class.

V	J	size	D	length	DNA	CDR3
TRBV5-6	TRBJ2-5	-	TRBD1	16	TGTGCCAGCAGCATACCAGGGGGAGCGTACCAAGAGACCCAGTACTTC	CASSIPGGAYQETQYF
TRBV2	TRBJ2-2	few	-	16	TGTGCCAGCAGTGCTAGGACACCCCTGGACACCGGGGAGCTGTTTTTT	CASSARTPLDTGELFF
TRBV2	TRBJ2-5	few	TRBD2	16	TGTGCCAGCAGAGAAGGGACTAGCGGGGGAGAAGAGACCCAGTACTTC	CASREGTSGGEETQYF
TRBV5-1	TRBJ1-2	-	-	14	TGCGCCAGCAGCTTGGTGGACGGAGCCTTGGGCTACACCTTC	CASSLVDGALGYTF
TRBV7-2	TRBJ2-5	-	TRBD1	15	TGTGCCAGCAGCAGCCTACAGGGGCCCCAAGAGACCCAGTACTTC	CASSSLQGPQETQYF
TRBV6-1	TRBJ1-1	-	-	14	TGTGCCAGCAAGGAAGGGACATCGAACACTGAAGCTTTCTTT	CASKEGTSNTEAFF
TRBV4-3	TRBJ2-2	few	TRBD2	15	TGCGCCAGCAGCCAAACCCGGGAGGGGACCGGGGAGCTGTTTTTT	CASSQTREGTGELFF
TRBV7-2	TRBJ2-5	-	-	14	TGTGCCAGCAGCTTAACGACCAACCAAGAGACCCAGTACTTC	CASSLTTNQETQYF
TRBV30	TRBJ2-7	-	-	11	TGTGCCTGGAAGGTGGCGACCGAGCAGTACTTC	CAWKVATEQYF
TRBV7-2	TRBJ2-1	-	-	13	TGTGCCAGCAAATTGGGCGGGGGCGCACCCCAGTTCTTC	CASKLGGGAPQFF
TRBV27	TRBJ2-3	-	-	14	TGTGCCAGCAGTTACGGGTCAAGGGCAGATACGCAGTATTTT	CASSYGSRADTQYF
TRBV7-2	TRBJ2-7	few	-	14	TGTGCCAGCAGCCCTAGCCCCCAGAGCTACGAGCAGTACTTC	CASSPSPQSYEQYF
TRBV6-5	TRBJ1-1	-	-	13	TGTGCCAGCAGTTACGTAGAAAACACTGAAGCTTTCTTT	CASSYVENTEAFF
TRBV5-4	TRBJ1-6	-	-	16	TGTGCCAGCAGCTTGGACAGGGAGCCTTTTCGGTCACCCCTCCACTTT	CASSLDREPFRSPLHF
TRBV7-2	TRBJ2-5	-	TRBD2	18	TGTGCCAGCAGCCTAGGACCGATAGCGGGGGGAATGCAAGAGACCCAGTACTTC	CASSLGPIAGGMQETQYF
TRBV29-1	TRBJ2-7	many	-	9	TGCAGCGTTATAAGGGGGCAGTACTTC	CSVIRGQYF
TRBV2	TRBJ2-4	-	TRBD2	13	TGTGCCAGCATAGGGAGCGGGGGTAACATTCAGTACTTC	CASIGSGGNIQYF
TRBV6-5	TRBJ1-4	-	TRBD1	15	TGTGCCAGCAGTCCTTCGACAGGGGTCGGCGAAAAACTGTTTTTT	CASSPSTGVGEKLFF
TRBV7-6	TRBJ2-2	-	-	16	TGTGCCAGCAGCGCTCGGGACACGGCAAACACCGGGGAGCTGTTTTTT	CASSARDTANTGELFF
TRBV2	TRBJ1-4	many	-	13	TGTGCCACCCTACAGTCGATGGGTGAAAAACTGTTTTTT	CATLQSMGEKLFF
TRBV27	TRBJ2-2	few	-	15	TGTGCCAGCAAAGACGAGAGGAGGGGTTCCGGGGAGCTGTTTTTT	CASKDERRGSGELFF
TRBV27	TRBJ2-5	-	-	13	TGTGCCAGCAGTTTCGACCAGGGGGAGACCCAGTACTTC	CASSFDQGETQYF